These 28 T cell receptor beta chains were all obtained from the same sample, sequenced in a study of blood T cell repertoires in COVID-19. Measured with immunoSEQ multiplex PCR; TCRdb has only the in-frame clones, and not every one. The data contain some 260,000 clones, approximately 80% of them singletons. The source material was peripheral blood. Receptors originate from a man of 80 years or more with acute or convalescent COVID-19.

The chain joins TRBV19 to TRBJ2-3; D possibly corresponds to TRBD2 (5 bases). The CDR3 sequence is 13 residues long. From germline, CDR1 is LNHDA and CDR2 SQIVND (reference sequence). Trimming pared 7 bases from V and 2 bases from J, leaving 10 bases between. The CDR3 spells CASTRDSTDTQYF. As DNA, the CDR3 is TGTGCCAGTACTCGGGATTCCACAGATACGCAGTATTTT.

The chain joins TRBV12-5 to TRBJ2-7, with TRBD1 matching 9 bases. V shed 1 base and J 7 bases; nucleotides not matched to a gene: 8. Germline assignment: CDR1 LGHNT and CDR2 FRNRAP. The CDR3 is made up of 15 amino acids. For the CDR3, the DNA is TGTGCTAGTGGTTTGGAACCACAGGGGGCAGGAGAGCAGTACTTC. Translation: CASGLEPQGAGEQYF. The full variable domain, rest sourced from reference TRBV12-5 and TRBJ2-7, is DARVTQTPRHKVTEMGQEVTMRCQPILGHNTVFWYRQTMMQGLELLAYFRNRAPLDDSGMPKDRFSAEMPDATLATLKIQPSEPRDSAVYFCASGLEPQGAGEQYFGPGTRLTVT.

This chain connects TRBV19 to TRBJ2-7; 9 bases line up with TRBD1. Germline V CDR1 and CDR2: LNHDA, SQIVND (reference sequence). The CDR3 has 15 residues. The V and J ends lost 7 bases and 4 bases, in that order; junction bases with no gene match: 11. CDR3 DNA sequence: TGTGCCAGTACGGTATCAGGGACAGGGAAATACGAGCAGTACTTC. It translates to CASTVSGTGKYEQYF.

This sequence joins TRBV2 and TRBJ1-2; no reliable D call. Germline V lookup: CDR1 SNHLY, CDR2 FYNNEI. Trimming removed 3 bases from V and 0 bases from J, with 11 bases in between. The CDR3 spans 15 residues. CDR3 sequence: CASSERVGANYGYTF. CDR3 sequence (DNA): TGTGCCAGCAGTGAGAGAGTGGGCGCTAACTATGGCTACACCTTC.

V is TRBV7-9 and J is TRBJ1-3; D gene uncertain. Germline V gene sequence: CDR1 SEHNR, CDR2 FQNEAQ (reference sequence). The CDR3 loop spans 15 amino acids. The V end lost 1 base, the J end lost 3 bases, and 10 bases lay between the germline ends. CDR3 sequence: CASSLGEGHGNTIYF. CDR3 coding DNA: TGTGCCAGCAGCTTAGGGGAGGGTCATGGAAACACCATATATTTT.

This clone came up a few times. The chain combines TRBV9 with TRBJ1-6, with TRBD1 matching over 12 bases. Trimming took 3 bases from V and 6 from J; bases not matched to a gene: 7. Germline V gives CDR1 SGDLS, CDR2 YYNGEE. The CDR3 consists of 17 residues. CDR3 nucleotides: TGTGCCAGCAGCGCGTTTCGGGACAGGGGGCTTAATTCACCCCTCCACTTT. It yields the protein CASSAFRDRGLNSPLHF.

This chain connects TRBV4-1 to TRBJ2-3, with D perhaps TRBD1 (5 bases). The germline V gene has CDR1 MGHRA and CDR2 YSYEKL. The CDR3 loop spans 15 amino acids. V lost 1 base and J 4 bases, leaving 12 bases between the germline ends. The CDR3 region is CASSQVGVRADTQYF. The CDR3 DNA sequence: TGCGCCAGCAGCCAAGTAGGGGTTCGGGCAGATACGCAGTATTTT.

DNA for the CDR3: TGCGCCAGCAGCGTAGGACAGGGGGGCTCTGGAAACACCATATATTTT. Protein product: CASSVGQGGSGNTIYF. This chain connects TRBV5-1 to TRBJ1-3, with 10 bases identical to TRBD1. Germline assignment: CDR1 SGHRS and CDR2 YFSETQ. This CDR3 is built from 16 residues. V was pared by 4 bases and J by 0 bases, with 4 bases of the junction left unmatched.

This sequence joins TRBV19 and TRBJ2-3; TRBD2 matches 10 bases. J was trimmed by 2 bases and V by 3 bases; bases with no gene match: 5. The germline V gene encodes CDR1 LNHDA and CDR2 SQIVND (reference sequence). CDR3 length: 16 amino acids. The CDR3 loop is CASSMALAGVTDTQYF. The CDR3 DNA is TGTGCCAGTAGTATGGCCCTAGCGGGGGTCACAGATACGCAGTATTTT.

The chain has TRBV18 and TRBJ2-2; D is perhaps TRBD1 (5 bases). Per germline, CDR1 KGHSH and CDR2 LQKENI. This CDR3 is 15 amino acids long. V gave up 3 bases and J gave up 3 bases, with 11 bases separating them. The CDR3 loop reads CASSPKGADTGELFF. Here the CDR3 DNA reads TGTGCCAGCTCACCGAAAGGGGCCGACACCGGGGAGCTGTTTTTT. The full variable domain, rest sourced from reference TRBV18 and TRBJ2-2, is NAGVMQNPRHLVRRRGQEARLRCSPMKGHSHVYWYRQLPEEGLKFMVYLQKENIIDESGMPKERFSAEFPKEGPSILRIQQVVRGDSAAYFCASSPKGADTGELFFGEGSRLTVL.

To note about this clone: In the same sample, other DNA sequences code for this CDR3. V and J are TRBV2 and TRBJ1-5, with 10 bases aligning to TRBD1. The germline gives CDR1 SNHLY, CDR2 FYNNEI. This CDR3 has 15 amino acids. Unmatched junction bases numbered 2, after V lost 6 bases and J lost 0 bases. The DNA for the CDR3 is TGTGCCAGCAGCCGACAGGGGGCTAGCAATCAGCCCCAGCATTTT. It specifies CASSRQGASNQPQHF.

This clone was recorded only once. This chain joins TRBV2 and TRBJ2-7; 9 bases map to TRBD2. V gave up 6 bases and J gave up 2 bases; unmatched junction bases: 8. Germline V CDR1 and CDR2: SNHLY, FYNNEI. This CDR3 is built from 15 residues. The CDR3 spells CASRVTSGSPYEQYF. The CDR3 DNA follows: TGTGCCAGCAGGGTGACTAGCGGTTCTCCCTACGAGCAGTACTTC.

This clone has only one observation. The chain employs TRBV7-9 and TRBJ2-3; weak D call: TRBD1 (5 bases). CDR1 and CDR2 (germline): SEHNR, FQNEAQ (reference sequence). The CDR3 contains 16 residues. V lost 1 base, J lost 2 bases, and 13 bases lay in between. The CDR3 nucleotides read TGTGCCAGCAGCTTAGGGGGCCGCCGCATCACAGATACGCAGTATTTT. This sequence encodes CASSLGGRRITDTQYF.

This rearrangement joins TRBV6-5 to TRBJ2-3, with D unresolved. The V gene lost 6 bases and the J gene lost 6 bases, with 10 bases spanning the gap. The germline gives CDR1 MNHEY, CDR2 SVGAGI. This CDR3 comprises 12 residues. The CDR3: CASSAGPDTQYF. The DNA of the CDR3 is TGTGCCAGCAGCGCCGGTCCGGATACGCAGTATTTT.

The chain recombines TRBV5-5 with TRBJ1-2; tentatively, D is TRBD1 (5 bases). V gave up 1 base and J gave up 3 bases, with 7 bases separating them. This CDR3 is 13 amino acids long. Germline CDR1 SGHKS, CDR2 YYEKEE (reference sequence). The CDR3 spells CASSLPGDYGYTF. The CDR3 DNA reads TGTGCCAGCAGCTTGCCGGGGGACTATGGCTACACCTTC.

The chain has TRBV28 and TRBJ2-6, with TRBD2 identical over 8 bases. This CDR3 region has 19 residues. V was pared by 5 bases and J by 0 bases, with 12 bases of the junction left unmatched. Germline-derived CDR1 and CDR2 are MDHEN and SYDVKM. The CDR3 protein is CASSPRGKRGSSGANVLTF. The DNA of the CDR3 is TGTGCCAGCAGTCCACGGGGCAAGCGGGGGTCCTCTGGGGCCAACGTCCTGACTTTC.

The rearrangement joins TRBV5-1 to TRBJ2-3, with D perhaps matching TRBD1 (5 bases). This CDR3 has 15 residues. CDR1 is SGHRS and CDR2 is YFSETQ in the germline V gene. Trimming took off 0 bases at V and 1 base at J, with 9 bases between the two ends. The CDR3 sequence is CASSLEQVRTDTQYF. In DNA, the CDR3 is TGCGCCAGCAGCTTGGAACAGGTCCGCACAGATACGCAGTATTTT.

The chain recombines TRBV21-1 with TRBJ2-7; TRBD2, the D gene given by the table, was not confirmed from the DNA. TRBV21-1 is marked as a pseudogene. The length of the CDR3 is 18 residues. The CDR3 nucleotides are TGTGCCAGCAGCCCCCGACTAGCGGGGGGCCTAATTGGGAGCGAGCAGTACTTC. It codes for CASSPRLAGGLIGSEQYF.

In this sample, this clone turned up once. V usage is TRBV7-8 and J usage is TRBJ1-4, with a weak D call TRBD1 (6 bases). The germline V gene has CDR1 SGHVS and CDR2 FQNEAQ. Deletions cut 3 bases from V and 8 bases from J, with 16 bases between. This CDR3 is 15 amino acids long. In DNA, the CDR3 is TGTGCCAGCAGCTTCTATAAGGGGGAACAGGAAAAACTGTTTTTT. Translating it yields CASSFYKGEQEKLFF.

DNA of the CDR3: TGTGCCACGGCCGGGACAGATGATCTTTACACCATATATTTT. This codes for CATAGTDDLYTIYF. The chain combines TRBV2 with TRBJ1-3; TRBD1 aligns across 7 bases. This CDR3 has 14 residues. Germline assignment: CDR1 SNHLY and CDR2 FYNNEI. With V trimmed by 10 bases and J by 8 bases, 14 bases remained unmatched. Combining the CDR3 with reference TRBV2 and TRBJ1-3 gives the whole variable domain EPEVTQTPSHQVTQMGQEVILRCVPISNHLYFYWYRQILGQKVEFLVSFYNNEISEKSEIFDDQFSVERPDGSNFTLKIRSTKLEDSAMYFCATAGTDDLYTIYFGEGSWLTVV.

The chain links TRBV21-1 to TRBJ1-4. TRBV21-1 is marked as a pseudogene. The length of the CDR3 is 13 residues. CDR3 residues: CASGRGIRPTLFF. CDR3 nucleotide sequence: TGTGCCAGCGGCCGAGGGATACGACCTACACTGTTTTTT.

CDR3 sequence (DNA): TGTGCCAGCAGCCCAGGGCTTCCCCGCGAGCAGTACTTC. Translating gives CASSPGLPREQYF. The V and J genes are TRBV7-2 and TRBJ2-7, with D perhaps TRBD1 (5 bases). Germline CDR1 reads SGHTA; CDR2 reads FQGNSA. Trimming stripped 5 bases from V and 6 bases from J, with 14 bases between. The length of the CDR3 is 13 residues. Combining the CDR3 with reference TRBV7-2 and TRBJ2-7 gives the whole variable domain GAGVSQSPSNKVTEKGKDVELRCDPISGHTALYWYRQSLGQGLEFLIYFQGNSAPDKSGLPSDRFSAERTGGSVSTLTIQRTQQEDSAVYLCASSPGLPREQYFGPGTRLTVT.

The chain employs TRBV5-1 and TRBJ2-7; D is perhaps TRBD2 (7 bases). This CDR3 is 16 amino acids long. V was pared by 0 bases and J by 5 bases, with 18 bases between. Germline CDR1 is SGHRS and CDR2 is YFSETQ. CDR3 nucleotides: TGCGCCAGCAGCTTGGCCAAGCTCTGGGGGGGGCACGAGCAGTACTTC. Translated, it gives CASSLAKLWGGHEQYF.

The V call is TRBV24-1, the J call TRBJ2-5, with TRBD2 as a possible D gene (5 bases). The V end lost 6 bases, the J end lost 5 bases, and 18 bases lay between the germline ends. CDR3 length equals 15 residues. The germline CDR1 and CDR2 sequences are KGHDR and SFDVKD. The CDR3 DNA follows: TGTGCCACCAGTACCGCCCCGGGGATGGACGAGACCCAGTACTTC. This gives the protein CATSTAPGMDETQYF.

The J gene is TRBJ1-5, the V gene TRBV4-1; a possible D gene is TRBD1 (6 bases). The V and J ends lost 6 bases and 4 bases respectively, with 16 bases between them. There are 15 residues in the CDR3. Germline V gene data show CDR1 as MGHRA and CDR2 as YSYEKL. CDR3 DNA: TGCGCCAGCAGTCAGGGCGGGGGGCGGAATCAGCCCCAGCATTTT. Translated, it gives CASSQGGGRNQPQHF.

As to this clone: A junction end diverges from the germline sequence, so it may reflect a read error. CDR3 DNA sequence: TGTGCCAGTAGTGACAGGGGATCGGGCCAATGGCACTTC. This codes for CASSDRGSGQWHF. This chain joins TRBV19 and TRBJ2-7; 8 bases are a match to TRBD1. The V gene's germline CDR1 is LNHDA and CDR2 SQIVND (reference sequence). The CDR3 extends over 13 amino acids.

In regard to this clone: Other DNA variants within this sample encode the same CDR3. The V call is TRBV7-9, the J call TRBJ1-3; 7 nucleotides line up with TRBD1. V lost 1 base to trimming and J lost 2 bases; unmatched junction nucleotides: 2. The CDR3 is 15 amino acids. In germline, CDR1 is SEHNR, CDR2 FQNEAQ (reference sequence). CDR3 DNA sequence: TGTGCCAGCAGCTTAGGACAGGGAGCTGGAAACACCATATATTTT. Its protein is CASSLGQGAGNTIYF.

V gene TRBV7-6 combines with J gene TRBJ2-5; TRBD2 is a possible D gene (6 bases). CDR1 and CDR2 (germline): SGHVS, FNYEAQ. The CDR3 sequence is 15 residues long. Trimming shortened V by 2 bases and J by 5 bases, and 15 bases separated the two germline ends. CDR3 nucleotide sequence: TGTGCCAGCAGCTTATTCGTGGGAGGTTGGGAGACCCAGTACTTC. Protein sequence: CASSLFVGGWETQYF.